This paragraph reports one T cell receptor beta chain. This CDR3 is built from 11 residues. The V and J ends lost 3 bases and 6 bases respectively, with 5 bases between them. CDR1 is LGHNT and CDR2 is FRNRAP in the germline V gene. This record belongs to a study of blood T cell repertoires in COVID-19. A case of COVID-19 had been met by exposed participants within 2 weeks before study entry. As handled by the study authors: Amplified reference gene primers provided the basis for estimating nucleated cell counts. Profiling relied on immunoSEQ multiplex PCR, and the TCRdb table lists in-frame clones only, not all of them. From that table come the V and J calls and clone size; the DNA was used to work out D and trimming. The sample lists fewer than 350,000 clones, around nine tenths occurring once.

The sample comprised PBMCs or T cells enriched from blood (not recorded which). The origin of this receptor is a woman aged 25 to 45 who had been exposed to COVID-19. The rearrangement joins TRBV12-5 to TRBJ1-1; D unclear. CDR3 protein: CASGFHSEAFF. DNA for the CDR3: TGTGCTAGTGGTTTTCATTCTGAAGCTTTCTTT. The full variable domain, its missing parts supplied by reference TRBV12-5 and TRBJ1-1, is DARVTQTPRHKVTEMGQEVTMRCQPILGHNTVFWYRQTMMQGLELLAYFRNRAPLDDSGMPKDRFSAEMPDATLATLKIQPSEPRDSAVYFCASGFHSEAFFGQGTRLTVV.